This TCR beta chain was captured in a study of spatial heterogeneity in lung cancer. A word on this clonotype: Its antigen is not known.

Study findings and constraints: Whereas they appeared in blood less at follow-up, ubiquitous expanded tumor TCRs appeared there more at resection.

Germline V CDR1 and CDR2: LNHNV, YYDKDF (reference sequence). V was cut by 1 base and J by 2 bases, with 9 bases left in between. CDR3 length equals 14 residues. Time point reported: sample taken at primary tumor resection. Whole RNA came from tumor, nontumor lung or frozen PBMC and was sequenced without being sorted. Samples were donated by 72 untreated early-stage non-small cell lung cancer patients. TCRdb redid the calling of the 5' RACE reads with MiXCR, one entry per CDR3 protein. This sample carries fewer than 4,500 distinct CDR3 sequences, around 16% of them seen once, and the ten largest clones take approximately 78%.

The chain is built from TRBV15 and TRBJ2-7, with D unresolved. This specimen consisted of PBMCs, obtained at surgery. The TCR was taken from a male donor with early-stage non-small cell lung cancer. The DNA for the CDR3 is TGTGCCACCAGCAGAGGGAAAGACACCTACGAGCAGTACTTC. It specifies CATSRGKDTYEQYF.